The 5 T cell receptor beta chains below were found in one sample sequenced in a study of blood T cell repertoires in COVID-19. Sequenced by immunoSEQ multiplex PCR; TCRdb stores in-frame clones only, minus some. Among 360,000 or so clones listed, roughly 90% were seen once. What was sequenced was PBMCs or T cells enriched from blood (not recorded which). All receptors come from a woman in her twenties or thirties who had been exposed to COVID-19.

This clone appeared once. The chain is built from TRBV13 and TRBJ2-7, with 8 bases identical to TRBD1. The CDR3 length is 13 residues. Germline trimming cut 4 bases from V and 3 bases from J; bases unmatched to any gene: 2. Germline CDR1 and CDR2: PRHDT and FYEKMQ (reference sequence). The CDR3 coding sequence is TGTGCCAGCAGCTCGGGGACAGGCTACGAGCAGTACTTC. Protein sequence: CASSSGTGYEQYF.

V and J are TRBV28 and TRBJ1-6; possible D gene TRBD1, 5 bases. V was trimmed by 5 bases and J by 3 bases, leaving 11 bases between them. Germline assignment: CDR1 MDHEN and CDR2 SYDVKM. There are 15 residues in the CDR3. CDR3 bases: TGTGCCAGCAGTCACGACAGTGTCTATAATTCACCCCTCCACTTT. Protein product: CASSHDSVYNSPLHF.

The chain joins TRBV19 to TRBJ1-5; D is possibly TRBD1 (6 bases). V gave up 1 base and J gave up 9 bases, with 13 bases separating them. CDR1 and CDR2 (germline): LNHDA, SQIVND (reference sequence). The CDR3 runs to 14 residues. The CDR3 is CASSIVDSRRPQHF. The CDR3 DNA is TGTGCCAGTAGTATAGTGGACAGCCGACGGCCCCAGCATTTT.

The V call is TRBV19, the J call TRBJ1-2, with 9 bases fitting TRBD1. Germline V gene data show CDR1 as LNHDA and CDR2 as SQIVND (reference sequence). The CDR3 loop spans 15 amino acids. Trimming removed 3 bases from V and 4 bases from J; junction bases left unmatched: 6. The CDR3 region has the DNA TGTGCCAGTAGTATTCAGGGGACAGGGACCTATGGCTACACCTTC. It encodes CASSIQGTGTYGYTF.

In DNA form, the CDR3 reads TGTGCCAGTAGTATGCGTCAGAACACTGAAGCTTTCTTT. It encodes CASSMRQNTEAFF. The chain has TRBV19 and TRBJ1-1; D is unresolved. This CDR3 has 13 residues. CDR1 is LNHDA, CDR2 SQIVND, per germline (reference sequence). Trimming stripped 3 bases from V and 1 base from J, with 6 bases between. The full variable domain, its missing parts supplied by reference TRBV19 and TRBJ1-1, is DGGITQSPKYLFRKEGQNVTLSCEQNLNHDAMYWYRQDPGQGLRLIYYSQIVNDFQKGDIAEGYSVSREKKESFPLTVTSAQKNPTAFYLCASSMRQNTEAFFGQGTRLTVV.